The source of this T cell receptor beta chain is a study of long-term antiretroviral therapy in people with HIV. Looking at the study overall: There is a gap of about a decade between the earliest samples and the later 2015 immediate-ART recommendation.

People in the study who had HIV all got their treatment in the United States. The cryopreserved samples used held roughly 0.9-11 million PBMC prior to extraction of DNA. The germline V gene encodes CDR1 LGHNA and CDR2 YSLEER. The CDR3 totals 15 residues. With 0 bases removed from V and 7 bases from J, the gap between germline ends came to 12 bases. Version v3.0 of the immunoSEQ assay ran at survey level. Repertoires were generated with immunoSEQ multiplex PCR, while TCRdb's copy carries only in-frame clones and drops some. The repertoire holds some 28,000 clones, 75% to 90% seen once, with 7.3% in the top ten.

This sequence was found in a man aged 40-49 years with HIV. This chain joins TRBV4-3 and TRBJ2-2, with D possibly TRBD2 on 5 matching bases. The material was unsorted PBMCs, obtained 0.3 years after starting antiretroviral therapy. CDR3: CASSQDRGIGGELFF. CDR3 DNA: TGCGCCAGCAGCCAAGATCGAGGGATTGGCGGGGAGCTGTTTTTT.